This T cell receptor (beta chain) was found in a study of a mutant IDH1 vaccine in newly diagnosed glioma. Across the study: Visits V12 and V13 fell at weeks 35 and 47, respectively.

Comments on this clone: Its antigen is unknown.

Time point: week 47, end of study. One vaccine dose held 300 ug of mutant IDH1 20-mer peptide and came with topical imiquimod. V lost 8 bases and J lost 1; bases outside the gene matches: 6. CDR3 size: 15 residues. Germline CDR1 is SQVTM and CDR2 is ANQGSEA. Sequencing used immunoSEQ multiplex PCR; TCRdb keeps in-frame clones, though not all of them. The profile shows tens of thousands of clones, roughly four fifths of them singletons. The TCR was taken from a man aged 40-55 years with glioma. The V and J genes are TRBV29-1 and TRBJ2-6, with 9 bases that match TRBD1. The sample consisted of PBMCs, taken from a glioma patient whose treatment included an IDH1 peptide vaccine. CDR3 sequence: CSFTGGASGANVLTF. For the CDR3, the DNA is TGCAGCTTCACAGGGGGCGCGTCTGGGGCCAACGTCCTGACTTTC.